The rows below give T cell receptor beta chains drawn from one sample of a study of CD8 T cells in ankylosing spondylitis. Each CDR3 protein gets one entry after TCRdb re-called the 5' RACE reads with MiXCR. The sample contains about 180,000 distinct CDR3 sequences, roughly 10% of which appear only once. Sequencing was carried out using blood, either unsorted or a sorted T cell fraction (not recorded which). Receptors originate from a female donor with ankylosing spondylitis or in good health (not recorded which). Each CDR3 is given with its conserved first and last residue. The order of the fields is J gene, D gene, V gene, CDR3 length, clone size, CDR3 protein, CDR3 DNA. D genes are given only for firm matches. Expanded clones are given a class, and other clones once, few, many or no size at all.

TRBJ1-1 | - | TRBV18 | 15 | few | CASSPPPLIGTEAFF | TGTGCCAGCTCACCGCCGCCTTTAATCGGCACTGAAGCTTTCTTT
TRBJ2-1 | - | TRBV7-2 | 16 | few | CASSSLGVRSYNEQFF | TGTGCCAGCAGCAGCCTGGGAGTGCGCTCCTACAATGAGCAGTTCTTC
TRBJ2-1 | TRBD2 | TRBV12-3/TRBV12-4 | 17 | - | CASSLASGLAAEDEQFF | TGTGCCAGCAGTTTAGCTTCGGGACTAGCGGCCGAGGATGAGCAGTTCTTC
TRBJ2-4 | - | TRBV19 | 17 | - | CASSIGEGRLAKNIQYF | TGTGCCAGTAGTATAGGAGAGGGGCGGTTAGCCAAAAACATTCAGTACTTC
TRBJ2-7 | TRBD1 | TRBV11-2 | 19 | - | CASSLVGQGAGLAGLEQYF | TGTGCCAGCAGCTTAGTGGGACAGGGGGCCGGGCTAGCGGGTCTCGAGCAGTACTTC
TRBJ1-1 | - | TRBV28 | 17 | - | CASSLGVRQALNTEAFF | TGTGCCAGCAGCCTAGGTGTTCGACAGGCCTTGAACACTGAAGCTTTCTTT
TRBJ2-1 | TRBD2 | TRBV7-3 | 13 | many | CASSPSGMDEQFF | TGTGCCAGCAGCCCGAGCGGGATGGATGAGCAGTTCTTC
TRBJ2-1 | TRBD2 | TRBV4-3 | 18 | few | CASSQRPGLAVIYNEQFF | TGCGCCAGCAGCCAGAGACCGGGACTAGCGGTCATCTACAATGAGCAGTTCTTC
TRBJ1-2 | TRBD1 | TRBV29-1 | 15 | few | CSVEPTGGADYGYTF | TGCAGCGTTGAGCCGACAGGGGGCGCAGACTATGGCTACACCTTC
TRBJ2-5 | - | TRBV2 | 14 | - | CASSEEPARVTQYF | TGTGCCAGCAGTGAAGAGCCAGCGCGGGTGACCCAGTACTTC
TRBJ1-2 | - | TRBV14 | 13 | few | CASSLGRNYGYTF | TGTGCCAGCAGCTTAGGGAGGAACTATGGCTACACCTTC
TRBJ1-1 | TRBD1 | TRBV12-3/TRBV12-4 | 15 | few | CASSRTTGGAAEAFF | TGTGCCAGCAGCCGAACGACAGGGGGCGCTGCTGAAGCTTTCTTT
TRBJ1-1 | - | TRBV11-3 | 12 | few | CASSLVPTEAFF | TGTGCCAGCAGCTTAGTGCCGACGGAAGCTTTCTTT
TRBJ2-5 | - | TRBV15 | 13 | few | CATSRVGRETQYF | TGTGCCACCAGCAGAGTCGGGAGAGAGACCCAGTACTTC
TRBJ2-5 | TRBD2 | TRBV10-3 | 19 | many | CAIVGSGLAGVEYAETQYF | TGTGCCATCGTGGGTTCGGGACTAGCGGGAGTAGAATACGCAGAGACCCAGTACTTC
TRBJ2-7 | - | TRBV7-6 | 14 | - | CASSQGAKSYEQYF | TGTGCCAGCAGCCAAGGGGCTAAATCCTACGAGCAGTACTTC
TRBJ2-1 | - | TRBV12-3/TRBV12-4 | 17 | - | CASSSSGAGAKFVEQFF | TGTGCCAGCAGTTCTAGTGGGGCAGGGGCTAAGTTTGTAGAGCAGTTCTTC
TRBJ2-3 | - | TRBV6-1 | 14 | - | CASSRYRAQDTQYF | TGTGCCAGCAGCCGATACCGGGCTCAGGATACGCAGTATTTT
TRBJ2-7 | - | TRBV29-1 | 12 | few | CSVTVSSYEQYF | TGCAGCGTGACAGTTAGCTCCTACGAGCAGTACTTC
TRBJ1-1 | - | TRBV5-6 | 13 | - | CASSLDFPPEAFF | TGTGCCAGCAGCTTAGATTTTCCCCCTGAAGCTTTCTTT
TRBJ2-7 | TRBD2 | TRBV6-2/TRBV6-3 | 20 | - | CASSYSTDGLAGVVGREQYF | TGTGCCAGCAGTTACTCAACGGACGGACTAGCGGGAGTGGTAGGGCGGGAGCAGTACTTC
TRBJ2-1 | TRBD1 | TRBV13 | 16 | few | CASSPGDRGLTNEQFF | TGTGCCAGCAGCCCTGGGGACAGGGGGCTTACCAATGAGCAGTTCTTC
TRBJ2-7 | - | TRBV4-3 | 14 | few | CASSQDSEAYEQYF | TGCGCCAGCAGCCAAGATTCCGAAGCCTACGAGCAGTACTTC
TRBJ2-1 | TRBD2 | TRBV7-9 | 15 | many | CASSLITSGSHEQFF | TGTGCCAGCAGCCTGATCACTAGCGGGAGCCATGAGCAGTTCTTC
TRBJ2-5 | - | TRBV7-9 | 14 | many | CASSTQVFEETQYF | TGTGCCAGCAGCACACAGGTATTCGAAGAGACCCAGTACTTC
TRBJ2-5 | TRBD1 | TRBV7-9 | 14 | many | CASSFGQGRETQYF | TGTGCCAGCAGCTTCGGACAGGGTAGAGAGACCCAGTACTTC
TRBJ2-3 | TRBD2 | TRBV28 | 15 | many | CASSLWTSSTDTQYF | TGTGCCAGCAGTTTGTGGACTAGCAGCACAGATACGCAGTATTTT
TRBJ2-1 | TRBD2 | TRBV27 | 17 | - | CASSPGLAAYTGNEQFF | TGTGCCAGCAGTCCAGGACTAGCGGCCTACACGGGCAATGAGCAGTTCTTC
TRBJ2-1 | TRBD1 | TRBV12-3/TRBV12-4 | 15 | many | CASSYWDRANNEQFF | TGTGCCAGCAGTTACTGGGACAGGGCAAACAATGAGCAGTTCTTC
TRBJ2-3 | TRBD2 | TRBV4-1 | 16 | - | CASSPGLAFSTDTQYF | TGCGCCAGCAGCCCCGGACTAGCTTTTAGCACAGATACGCAGTATTTT
TRBJ2-1 | - | TRBV14 | 15 | few | CASSQLRAGYNEQFF | TGTGCCAGCAGCCAGCTGCGGGCGGGGTACAATGAGCAGTTCTTC
TRBJ1-1 | - | TRBV14 | 13 | - | CASNHAGNTEAFF | TGTGCCAGCAATCACGCAGGGAACACTGAAGCTTTCTTT
TRBJ2-1 | - | TRBV27 | 16 | few | CASSLSVYFSYNEQFF | TGTGCCAGCAGTTTATCGGTATACTTCTCCTACAATGAGCAGTTCTTC
TRBJ2-1 | - | TRBV10-2 | 17 | many | CASSERGWSGSYNEQFF | TGCGCCAGCAGTGAGAGAGGGTGGTCGGGGTCCTACAATGAGCAGTTCTTC
TRBJ2-7 | - | TRBV11-2 | 13 | - | CASSLVTSHEQYF | TGTGCCAGCAGCTTAGTCACTAGTCACGAGCAGTACTTC
TRBJ2-3 | TRBD2 | TRBV2 | 15 | once | CASRSTSGSTDTQYF | TGTGCCAGCAGGTCGACTAGCGGGAGCACAGATACGCAGTATTTT